Below, 12 T cell receptor beta chains from the same sample are listed, as sequenced in a study of blood T cell repertoires in COVID-19. The repertoire was sequenced with immunoSEQ multiplex PCR; TCRdb's copy has only in-frame clones and lacks some. In the table there are roughly 100,000 clones, 84% of which are singletons. Sample: peripheral blood. Receptor source: a man between 60 and 75 years old with acute or convalescent COVID-19.

The rearrangement links TRBV5-4 to TRBJ1-1; D might be TRBD1 (6 bases). The V end lost 2 bases, the J end lost 3 bases, and 11 bases lay between the germline ends. The CDR3 covers 14 residues. The germline gives CDR1 SGHNT, CDR2 YYREEE (reference sequence). The CDR3 region is CASSLPGHYTEAFF. DNA for the CDR3: TGTGCCAGCAGCTTACCGGGACACTACACTGAAGCTTTCTTT.

The V call is TRBV29-1, the J call TRBJ1-6; D is perhaps TRBD1 (5 bases). Trimming took 6 bases from V and 0 from J, leaving 12 bases between them. CDR1 and CDR2 (germline): SQVTM, ANQGSEA. This CDR3 is built from 15 residues. For the CDR3, the DNA is TGCAGCGTCAGATCGGGGGGCTCCTATAATTCACCCCTCCACTTT. Encoded protein: CSVRSGGSYNSPLHF.

V usage is TRBV5-6 and J usage is TRBJ1-5; no firm D call. Trimming cost V 5 bases and J 9 bases, with 15 bases left between them. Germline V gene lookup returns CDR1 SGHDT and CDR2 YYEEEE. This CDR3 has 13 residues. In DNA form, the CDR3 reads TGTGCCAGCAGATATGCGGGGTTCGGGCCCCAGCATTTT. Translation gives CASRYAGFGPQHF.

This chain joins TRBV11-3 and TRBJ1-1, with no clear D. Deletions cut 5 bases from V and 1 base from J, with 20 bases between. CDR1 is SGHNT and CDR2 is YENEEA in the germline V gene. The CDR3 loop spans 17 amino acids. The CDR3 is CASSPWRLGSENTEAFF. The CDR3 DNA sequence: TGTGCCAGCAGCCCCTGGAGGCTAGGGAGTGAGAACACTGAAGCTTTCTTT. The full variable domain, its missing parts supplied by reference TRBV11-3 and TRBJ1-1, is EAGVVQSPRYKIIEKKQPVAFWCNPISGHNTLYWYLQNLGQGPELLIRYENEEAVDDSQLPKDRFSAERLKGVDSTLKIQPAELGDSAVYLCASSPWRLGSENTEAFFGQGTRLTVV.

The CDR3 loop is CASSAGTGISGANVLTF. Here the CDR3 DNA reads TGTGCCAGCAGCGCCGGGACAGGGATCTCTGGGGCCAACGTCCTGACTTTC. The chain is built from TRBV5-8 and TRBJ2-6, with TRBD1 identical over 9 bases. The germline V gene has CDR1 SGHTS and CDR2 YDEGEE. The CDR3 sequence is 17 residues long. The V and J ends lost 4 bases and 0 bases, in that order; junction bases with no gene match: 5.

This clone was counted a single time. V is TRBV28 and J is TRBJ1-5; TRBD1 aligns across 8 bases. The CDR3 contains 15 residues. The germline gives CDR1 MDHEN, CDR2 SYDVKM. V lost 5 bases to trimming and J lost 6 bases; unmatched junction nucleotides: 9. CDR3 bases: TGTGCCAGCAGTAAAGACAGGGGCGGGGGTCAGCCCCAGCATTTT. Its protein is CASSKDRGGGQPQHF. Using reference TRBV28 and TRBJ1-5 for the parts outside the CDR3, the full variable domain is DVKVTQSSRYLVKRTGEKVFLECVQDMDHENMFWYRQDPGLGLRLIYFSYDVKMKEKGDIPEGYSVSREKKERFSLILESASTNQTSMYLCASSKDRGGGQPQHFGDGTRLSIL.

The J gene is TRBJ1-1, the V gene TRBV29-1; a possible D gene is TRBD1 (6 bases). Germline lookup yields CDR1 SQVTM and CDR2 ANQGSEA. Trimming took off 4 bases at V and 3 bases at J, with 15 bases between the two ends. The CDR3 extends over 14 amino acids. The CDR3: CSVVGAGVDTEAFF. The DNA for the CDR3 is TGCAGCGTTGTAGGGGCAGGGGTCGACACTGAAGCTTTCTTT.

This chain connects TRBV5-4 to TRBJ1-6; 9 bases match TRBD1. Germline-derived CDR1 and CDR2 are SGHNT and YYREEE (reference sequence). The CDR3 covers 16 residues. Losses at the gene ends were 9 bases for V and 5 bases for J; bases not matched to a gene: 12. The CDR3 loop reads CATLTMTGGNNSPLHF. The CDR3 coding sequence is TGTGCCACCCTTACCATGACAGGGGGGAATAATTCACCCCTCCACTTT.

The rearrangement links TRBV19 to TRBJ1-4, with D perhaps matching TRBD1 (5 bases). With 9 bases removed from V and 6 bases from J, the gap between germline ends came to 17 bases. This CDR3 has 14 amino acids. The V gene's germline CDR1 is LNHDA and CDR2 SQIVND (reference sequence). The CDR3: CASERGYGYEKLFF. CDR3 bases: TGTGCCAGCGAACGGGGGTACGGTTATGAAAAACTGTTTTTT.

This chain joins TRBV7-9 and TRBJ2-7, with D possibly being TRBD2 (6 bases). CDR1 and CDR2 from the germline V gene are SEHNR and FQNEAQ (reference sequence). The CDR3 runs 14 residues. V was shortened by 5 bases and J by 6 bases, with 17 bases between the two germline ends. For the CDR3, the DNA is TGTGCCAGCAGCCCCCCTAGCGTGGGAAGCGAGCAGTACGTC. This sequence encodes CASSPPSVGSEQYV.

The chain couples TRBV11-2 to TRBJ2-7, with no clear D. The germline V gene has CDR1 SGHAT and CDR2 FQNNGV. Between the trimmed V and J ends, which lost 1 base and 6 bases, there was a span of 13 bases. The CDR3 contains 14 residues. CDR3 sequence: CASSLGSVTSEQYF. The CDR3 bases are TGTGCCAGCAGCTTAGGTTCCGTCACGAGCGAGCAGTACTTC.

This rearrangement joins TRBV5-1 to TRBJ2-1, with 7 bases aligning to TRBD2. The length of the CDR3 is 15 residues. With V trimmed by 6 bases and J by 3 bases, 9 bases remained unmatched. Looked up from germline, CDR1 is SGHRS and CDR2 is YFSETQ. CDR3 region: CASTFLGGNYNEQFF. CDR3 nucleotide sequence: TGCGCCAGCACGTTCCTCGGGGGGAACTACAATGAGCAGTTCTTC.